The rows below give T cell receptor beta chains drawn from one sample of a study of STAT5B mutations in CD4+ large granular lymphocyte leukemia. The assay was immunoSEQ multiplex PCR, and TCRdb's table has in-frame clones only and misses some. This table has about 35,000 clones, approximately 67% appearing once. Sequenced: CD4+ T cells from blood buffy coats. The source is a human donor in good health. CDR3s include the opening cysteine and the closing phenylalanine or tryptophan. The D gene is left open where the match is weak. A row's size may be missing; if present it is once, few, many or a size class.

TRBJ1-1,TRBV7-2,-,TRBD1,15,TGTGCCAGCAGCTTCGGACAGGGGGGAAGGACTGAAGCTTTCTTT,CASSFGQGGRTEAFF
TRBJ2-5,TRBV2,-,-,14,TGTGCCAGCAGGAGACGGGTCCTCCAAGAGACCCAGTACTTC,CASRRRVLQETQYF
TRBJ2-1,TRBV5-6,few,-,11,TGTGCCAGCAGTTATTCGGGTGAGCAGTTCTTC,CASSYSGEQFF
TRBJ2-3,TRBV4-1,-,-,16,TGCGCCAGCAGCCAAGCCCTGGGGACACACACAGATACGCAGTATTTT,CASSQALGTHTDTQYF
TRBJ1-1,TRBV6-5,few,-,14,TGTGCCAGCAGTACAGGGAGGGGGTCGAGTGAAGCTTTCTTT,CASSTGRGSSEAFF
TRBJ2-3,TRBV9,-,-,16,TGTGCCAGCAGCGTAGGTGACAGAATGAGAGCAGATACGCAGTATTTT,CASSVGDRMRADTQYF
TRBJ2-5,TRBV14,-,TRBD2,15,TGTGCCAGCAGCCGACTAGCGGGGGGGCCTCTGACCCAGTACTTC,CASSRLAGGPLTQYF
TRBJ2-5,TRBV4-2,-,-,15,TGTGCCAGCAGCCAGGACGTGCAAAGCTACCTGACCCAGTACTTC,CASSQDVQSYLTQYF
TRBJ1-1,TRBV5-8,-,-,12,TGTGCCAGCAGCAGGTGGAACACTGAAGCTTTCTTT,CASSRWNTEAFF
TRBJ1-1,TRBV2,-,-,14,TGTGCCAGCGTCCAGCGGAGGGCGGGCACTGAAGCTTTCTTT,CASVQRRAGTEAFF
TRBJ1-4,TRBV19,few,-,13,TGTGCCACTACCCCCGGGACGGATGAAAAACTGTTTTTT,CATTPGTDEKLFF
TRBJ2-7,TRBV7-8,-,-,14,TGTGCCAGCAGCCGAATCTCCTCAGGGAGCGAGCAGTACTTC,CASSRISSGSEQYF
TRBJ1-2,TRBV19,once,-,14,TGTGCCAGTAACCCCTCCCCCAGTTACTATGGCTACACCTTC,CASNPSPSYYGYTF
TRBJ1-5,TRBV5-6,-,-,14,TGTGCCAGCAGCTTTGGGGGCCTTCATCAGCCCCAGCATTTT,CASSFGGLHQPQHF
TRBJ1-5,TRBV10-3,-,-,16,TGTGCCATCAGTGAGTCCAGGCAGGGTAACAGCCAGCCCCAGCATTTT,CAISESRQGNSQPQHF
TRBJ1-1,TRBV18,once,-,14,TGTGCCAGCTCACCACTCCGTGGGAACACTGAAGCTTTCTTT,CASSPLRGNTEAFF
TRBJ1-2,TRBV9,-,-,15,TGTGCCAGCAGCGGCGAATGGGACACTACGTATGGCTACACCTTC,CASSGEWDTTYGYTF
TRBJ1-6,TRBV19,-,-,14,TGTGCCAGTAGTATAAGGTCGTCAGATTCACCCCTCCACTTT,CASSIRSSDSPLHF
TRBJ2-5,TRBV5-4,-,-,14,TGTGCCAGCAGCTTGGATGGGAAGCAAGAGACCCAGTACTTC,CASSLDGKQETQYF
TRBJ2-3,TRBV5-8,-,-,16,TGTGCCAGCAGCTTAGGGGGGGGCACCAACACAGATACGCAGTATTTT,CASSLGGGTNTDTQYF
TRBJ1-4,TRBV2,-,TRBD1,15,TGTGCCAGCAGGGGCAGACAGGGAGGGGATGAAAAACTGTTTTTT,CASRGRQGGDEKLFF
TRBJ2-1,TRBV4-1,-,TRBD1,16,TGCGCCAGCAGCCAAGTCCCCCGGGACAGGGGGAATGAGCAGTTCTTC,CASSQVPRDRGNEQFF
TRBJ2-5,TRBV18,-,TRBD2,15,TGTGCCAGCTCGCCTCGGGAGGGGAAGGGAGAGACCCAGTACTTC,CASSPREGKGETQYF
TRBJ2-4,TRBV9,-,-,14,TGTGCCAGCAGCGCGAGCCGCTCGGAAAACATTCAGTACTTC,CASSASRSENIQYF
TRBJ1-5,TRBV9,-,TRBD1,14,TGTGCCAGCAGCGGAGGACAGGGTAACCAGCCCCAGCATTTT,CASSGGQGNQPQHF
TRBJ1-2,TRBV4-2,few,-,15,TGTGCCAGCAGCCAAGGGACGGGAGCCTTCGGTGGCTACACCTTC,CASSQGTGAFGGYTF
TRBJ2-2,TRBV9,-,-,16,TGTGCCAGCAGCGCCCGGGAGGGGGCGAGCGCCGGGGAGCTGTTTTTT,CASSAREGASAGELFF
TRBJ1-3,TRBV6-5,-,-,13,TGTGCCAGCTGGGAGGGTGCTGGAAACACCATATATTTT,CASWEGAGNTIYF
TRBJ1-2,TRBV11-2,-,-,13,TGTGCCAGCAGCCCAAGGGGGGGAGATGGCTACACCTTC,CASSPRGGDGYTF
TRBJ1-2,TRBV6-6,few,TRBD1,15,TGTGCCAGCAGTTACGGACAGGGATACAACTATGGCTACACCTTC,CASSYGQGYNYGYTF
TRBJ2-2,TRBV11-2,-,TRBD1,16,TGTGCCAGCAGCGATAGCCGACAGGGGGGCACCGGGGAGCTGTTTTTT,CASSDSRQGGTGELFF
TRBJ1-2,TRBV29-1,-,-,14,TGCAGCGTTGAGGGCCCGTGGGGTGGTATGGGCTACACCTTC,CSVEGPWGGMGYTF
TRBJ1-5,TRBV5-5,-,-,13,TGTGCCAGCAGCGCTCTAGGCAATCAGCCCCAGCATTTT,CASSALGNQPQHF
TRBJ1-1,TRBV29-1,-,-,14,TGCAGCGCCCGGGACGGACGAAGGAACACTGAAGCTTTCTTT,CSARDGRRNTEAFF
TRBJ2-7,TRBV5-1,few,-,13,TGCGCCAGCAGCCCTGTTAGCTCCTACGAGCAGTACTTC,CASSPVSSYEQYF
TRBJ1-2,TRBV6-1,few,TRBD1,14,TGTGCCAGCAGTGAAGAGGCAGGGGGGAATGGCTACACCTTC,CASSEEAGGNGYTF
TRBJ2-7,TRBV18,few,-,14,TGTGCCAGCTCACCGATGGGACTGGTCTACGAGCAGTACTTC,CASSPMGLVYEQYF
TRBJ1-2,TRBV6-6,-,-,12,TGTGCCAGCAGTCAAAAGGGCTATGGCTACACCTTC,CASSQKGYGYTF
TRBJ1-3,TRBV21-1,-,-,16,TGTGCCAGCAGCAGACAGACAGGGAGCTCTGGAAACACCATATATTTT,CASSRQTGSSGNTIYF
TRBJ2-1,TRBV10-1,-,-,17,TGCGCCAGCAGTGAGGGGACTTCTACACTCGGTATGAATGAGCAGTTCTTC,CASSEGTSTLGMNEQFF
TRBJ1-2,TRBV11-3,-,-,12,TGTGCCAGCGGACCGGGGAACTATGGCTACACCTTC,CASGPGNYGYTF
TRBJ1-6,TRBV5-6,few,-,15,TGTGCCAGCAGTGCCGCGGACCGCGACGCTTCACCCCTCCACTTT,CASSAADRDASPLHF
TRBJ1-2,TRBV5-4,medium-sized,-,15,TGTGCCAGCAGCTGGATGGGACGGACTAACTATGGCTACACCTTC,CASSWMGRTNYGYTF
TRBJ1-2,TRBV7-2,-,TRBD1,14,TGTGCCAGCAGCCCCGGACAGGGGTCAAGTGGCTACACCTTC,CASSPGQGSSGYTF
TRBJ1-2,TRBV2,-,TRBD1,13,TGTGCCAGCACTGGGACAGGGAGCGGTGGCTACACCTTC,CASTGTGSGGYTF
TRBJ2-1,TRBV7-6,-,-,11,TGTGCCAGCAGCTTCGGGGAGCAGCAGTTCTTC,CASSFGEQQFF
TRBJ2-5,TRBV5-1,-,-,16,TGCGCCAGCAGCCCCCACCCTACAGGGAACCAAGAGACCCAGTACTTC,CASSPHPTGNQETQYF
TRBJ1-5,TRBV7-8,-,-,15,TGTGCCAGCAGTTCCCTCGGACAGCCTAATCAGCCCCAGCATTTT,CASSSLGQPNQPQHF
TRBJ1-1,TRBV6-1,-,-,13,TGTGCCAGCAGTGCGACGGCGAACACTGAAGCTTTCTTT,CASSATANTEAFF
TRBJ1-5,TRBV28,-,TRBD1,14,TGTGCCAGCACCTCAGGACAGGGCGGACAGCCCCAGCATTTT,CASTSGQGGQPQHF
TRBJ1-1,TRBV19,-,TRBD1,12,TGTGCCAGTAGTATCCGGGACAGGGAAGCTTTCTTT,CASSIRDREAFF